A selection of T cell receptor beta chains follows, all from one sample in a study of vaccination and CD4 T cells after COVID-19. Antigens of these TCRs are unknown. TCRdb analysed the PCR reads with MiXCR anew, one entry per CDR3 protein. The sample shows about 9,200 distinct CDR3 sequences, under 35% of them seen only once. The sequencing sample was made of CD4+ T cells from blood, cultured in vitro. These receptors came from a human donor in good health. CDR3s include the opening cysteine and the closing phenylalanine or tryptophan. A D gene is named only where the DNA matches it firmly. Clone sizes are given selectively: once, few, many, or a class where the clone is expanded.

V: TRBV6-1; J: TRBJ1-2; D: TRBD1; size: few; DNA: TGTGCCAGCAGCGTGACAGGGGACTATGGCTACACCTTC; CDR3: CASSVTGDYGYTF
V: TRBV6-4; J: TRBJ1-6; D: NA; size: few; DNA: TGTGCCAGCAGTGACTCGAACAATTCACCCCTCCACTTT; CDR3: CASSDSNNSPLHF
V: TRBV7-3; J: TRBJ1-6; D: NA; size: few; DNA: TGTGCCAGCAGCTTAGGAGGGGACCTAAATTCACCCCTCCACTTT; CDR3: CASSLGGDLNSPLHF
V: TRBV20-1; J: TRBJ2-7; D: NA; size: few; DNA: TGCAGTGCCAGTAGGGGAGGCGAGCAGTACTTC; CDR3: CSASRGGEQYF
V: TRBV7-6; J: TRBJ1-6; D: NA; size: NA; DNA: TGTGCCAGCAGCTTAGACGTAACTTCACCCCTCCACTTT; CDR3: CASSLDVTSPLHF
V: TRBV19; J: TRBJ2-3; D: NA; size: once; DNA: TGTGCCAGTAGAGGCTGGGGTTCCGGCACAGATACGCAGTATTTT; CDR3: CASRGWGSGTDTQYF
V: TRBV20-1; J: TRBJ2-5; D: NA; size: few; DNA: TGCAGTGCTAGAGAGGTCCAAGAGACCCAGTACTTC; CDR3: CSAREVQETQYF
V: TRBV7-9; J: TRBJ2-1; D: TRBD1; size: NA; DNA: TGTGCCAGCAGCGTGACAGGGTCGAATGAGCAGTTCTTC; CDR3: CASSVTGSNEQFF
V: TRBV5-5; J: TRBJ1-5; D: NA; size: NA; DNA: TGTGCCAGCAGCCAGCACTGGGTCAGCAATCAGCCCCAGCATTTT; CDR3: CASSQHWVSNQPQHF
V: TRBV30; J: TRBJ2-7; D: NA; size: NA; DNA: TGTGCCTGGAGTGTATCAGAGGCCTACGAGCAGTACTTC; CDR3: CAWSVSEAYEQYF
V: TRBV24-1; J: TRBJ1-3; D: NA; size: NA; DNA: TGTGCCCCCCCGGGCCTCATTAGCTCTGGAAACACCATATATTTT; CDR3: CAPPGLISSGNTIYF
V: TRBV7-9; J: TRBJ1-4; D: TRBD1; size: NA; DNA: TGTGCCAGCAGCCTTCGACAGGGGAATGAAAAACTGTTTTTT; CDR3: CASSLRQGNEKLFF
V: TRBV7-9; J: TRBJ2-7; D: NA; size: NA; DNA: TGTGCCAGCAGCTTAAAGGTATCGGGGGCCTTGGACGAGCAGTACTTC; CDR3: CASSLKVSGALDEQYF
V: TRBV19; J: TRBJ2-7; D: TRBD1; size: few; DNA: TGTGCCAGTAGTCTGACAGGGACCTACGAGCAGTACTTC; CDR3: CASSLTGTYEQYF
V: TRBV7-9; J: TRBJ1-1; D: TRBD1; size: NA; DNA: TGCGCCAGCAGGGGACAGGGTAGGAACACTGAAGCTTTCTTT; CDR3: CASRGQGRNTEAFF
V: TRBV20-1; J: TRBJ1-1; D: NA; size: few; DNA: TGCAGTGCTAGAGCCAGGGCCAGCAAGGCTGAAGCTTTCTTT; CDR3: CSARARASKAEAFF
V: TRBV29-1; J: TRBJ2-1; D: TRBD1; size: NA; DNA: TGCAGCGTTGAATCCCGGGACAGGGCTTACAATGAGCAGTTCTTC; CDR3: CSVESRDRAYNEQFF
V: TRBV10-3; J: TRBJ2-7; D: NA; size: NA; DNA: TGTGCCATCAGTGATTCAAGCAGGCCCTACGAGCAGTACTTC; CDR3: CAISDSSRPYEQYF
V: TRBV6-2/TRBV6-3; J: TRBJ2-5; D: NA; size: NA; DNA: TGTGCCAGCAGTCTACGGGGCAGGGGTTTTGAGACCCAGTACTTC; CDR3: CASSLRGRGFETQYF
V: TRBV7-9; J: TRBJ1-1; D: NA; size: few; DNA: TGTGCCAGCAGCCGTTTGGAGCTTGAAGCTTTCTTT; CDR3: CASSRLELEAFF
V: TRBV6-4; J: TRBJ1-1; D: TRBD1; size: medium-sized; DNA: TGTGCCAGCAGCGCAACAGGGGGCACTGAAGCTTTCTTT; CDR3: CASSATGGTEAFF
V: TRBV12-3/TRBV12-4; J: TRBJ1-1; D: TRBD1; size: few; DNA: TGTGCCAGCAGCTGGGACAGAAACACTGAAGCTTTCTTT; CDR3: CASSWDRNTEAFF
V: TRBV15; J: TRBJ2-2; D: NA; size: NA; DNA: TGTGCCACCAGCAGAGATTGGGGGGAGCTGTTTTTT; CDR3: CATSRDWGELFF
V: TRBV15; J: TRBJ2-7; D: NA; size: NA; DNA: TGTGCCACCAGCGTTCTCTTCGGCGAGCAGTACTTC; CDR3: CATSVLFGEQYF
V: TRBV2; J: TRBJ2-3; D: TRBD2; size: few; DNA: TGTGCCAGCAGTGTGCGGACTAGCGGGGGGGCGCAGTATTTT; CDR3: CASSVRTSGGAQYF
V: TRBV30; J: TRBJ1-1; D: NA; size: few; DNA: TGTGCCTGGAGCAGTTGGGGGAGCACTGAAGCTTTCTTT; CDR3: CAWSSWGSTEAFF
V: TRBV20-1; J: TRBJ1-1; D: TRBD1; size: NA; DNA: TGCAGTGCTCAAACTCCCACAGGGGCGAACACTGAAGCTTTCTTT; CDR3: CSAQTPTGANTEAFF
V: TRBV7-3; J: TRBJ1-1; D: NA; size: few; DNA: TGTGCCAGCAGCAACGGGGGGAACACTGAAGCTTTCTTT; CDR3: CASSNGGNTEAFF
V: TRBV6-1; J: TRBJ1-5; D: NA; size: NA; DNA: TGTGCCAGCAGTGAAGCGACGGACATGTATCAGCCCCAGCATTTT; CDR3: CASSEATDMYQPQHF
V: TRBV5-5; J: TRBJ1-5; D: TRBD1; size: NA; DNA: TGTGCCAGCAGCGCCTACGACAGGGAAAATCAGCCCCAGCATTTT; CDR3: CASSAYDRENQPQHF
V: TRBV29-1; J: TRBJ2-2; D: NA; size: NA; DNA: TGCAGCGTTGATCGGCTGCACACCGGGGAGCTGTTTTTT; CDR3: CSVDRLHTGELFF
V: TRBV15; J: TRBJ2-1; D: NA; size: NA; DNA: TGTGCCACCAGCTCCCGGTCCCTGGACTACAATGAGCAGTTCTTC; CDR3: CATSSRSLDYNEQFF
V: TRBV7-6; J: TRBJ1-1; D: NA; size: NA; DNA: TGTGCCAGCAGCTTCGGACAGCCGGGGGTCACTGAAGCTTTCTTT; CDR3: CASSFGQPGVTEAFF
V: TRBV7-3; J: TRBJ1-5; D: NA; size: few; DNA: TGTGCCAGCAGCTTAAATGGGGTCGATCAGCCCCAGCATTTT; CDR3: CASSLNGVDQPQHF
V: TRBV20-1; J: TRBJ2-5; D: TRBD1; size: few; DNA: TGCAGTGCTAGGACGGGACAGATGGAGACCCAGTACTTC; CDR3: CSARTGQMETQYF
V: TRBV5-8; J: TRBJ1-5; D: NA; size: once; DNA: TGTGCCAGCAGCTCCCGTCAGCCCCAGCATTTT; CDR3: CASSSRQPQHF
V: TRBV11-2; J: TRBJ2-5; D: TRBD1; size: few; DNA: TGTGCCAGCAGCTTAGGGGACAGACTAGAGACCCAGTACTTC; CDR3: CASSLGDRLETQYF
V: TRBV30; J: TRBJ2-7; D: NA; size: NA; DNA: TGTGCCTGGAGTGTCCCCCTAGCCTGGACCTACGAGCAGTACTTC; CDR3: CAWSVPLAWTYEQYF
V: TRBV5-1; J: TRBJ2-7; D: NA; size: NA; DNA: TGCGCCAGCAGCAGCAACAGTCCCACTGAGTCCTACGAGCAGTACTTC; CDR3: CASSSNSPTESYEQYF
V: TRBV7-2; J: TRBJ2-3; D: TRBD2; size: NA; DNA: TGTGCCAGCAGCCTCTGGGGCGGGGGGTGGACAGATACGCAGTATTTT; CDR3: CASSLWGGGWTDTQYF
V: TRBV20-1; J: TRBJ1-2; D: TRBD1; size: few; DNA: TGCAGTGCTGGAGACAGGGGCCAGGGCTACACCTTC; CDR3: CSAGDRGQGYTF
V: TRBV20-1; J: TRBJ2-7; D: TRBD2; size: few; DNA: TGCAGTGCTAGAGAAGGGACTAGCGGGGACGAGCAGTACTTC; CDR3: CSAREGTSGDEQYF
V: TRBV11-2; J: TRBJ1-3; D: TRBD1; size: NA; DNA: TGTGCCAGCAGCTTGACAGGGCCGGCTGGAAACACCATATATTTT; CDR3: CASSLTGPAGNTIYF
V: TRBV20-1; J: TRBJ2-3; D: TRBD1; size: few; DNA: TGCAGTGCTCCGGACAGGGGGCGTGCAGATACGCAGTATTTT; CDR3: CSAPDRGRADTQYF
V: TRBV6-1; J: TRBJ2-5; D: NA; size: few; DNA: TGTGCCAGCAGTGCAGGGACCCAGTACTTC; CDR3: CASSAGTQYF
V: TRBV9; J: TRBJ2-7; D: NA; size: NA; DNA: TGTGCCAGCAGCGCTGGGACGGTAGCCTACGAGCAGTACTTC; CDR3: CASSAGTVAYEQYF
V: TRBV19; J: TRBJ1-5; D: NA; size: few; DNA: TGTGCCGGGAGCTGGCAAGGTGAGGATCAGCCCCAGCATTTT; CDR3: CAGSWQGEDQPQHF